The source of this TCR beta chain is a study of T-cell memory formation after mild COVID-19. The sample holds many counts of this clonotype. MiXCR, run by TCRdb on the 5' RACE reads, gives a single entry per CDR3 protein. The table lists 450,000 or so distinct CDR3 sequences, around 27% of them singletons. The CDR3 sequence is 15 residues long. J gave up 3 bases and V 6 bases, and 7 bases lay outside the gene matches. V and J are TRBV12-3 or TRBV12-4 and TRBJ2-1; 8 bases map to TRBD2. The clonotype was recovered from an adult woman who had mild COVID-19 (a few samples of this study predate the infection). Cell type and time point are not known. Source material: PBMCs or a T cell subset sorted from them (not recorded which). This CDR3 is CASSPEAGGYNEQFF. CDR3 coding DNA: TGTGCCAGCAGCCCCGAGGCGGGGGGCTACAATGAGCAGTTCTTC.